This T cell receptor beta chain was obtained from a study of OX40 agonist ivuxolimab in advanced cancers. Study-wide results and caveats: CD8+ T cells (on average) carried more expanded clones than CD4+ T cells. CD4+ and CD8+ blood T cells expanded clonally by week 6 at 0.1 to 3.0 mg/kg.

Profiled with immunoSEQ multiplex PCR; TCRdb holds only in-frame clones, not every one. The sample holds around 67,000 clones, about 90% seen once. On this clone itself: What it binds is unknown.

Cycle 7 day 1, cycle 4 day 1, and baseline were the timepoints at which blood was sampled. Germline V gene lookup returns CDR1 MNHEY and CDR2 SMNVEV (reference sequence). V gave up 5 bases and J gave up 9 bases; unmatched junction bases: 10. The CDR3 extends over 16 amino acids. The material was CD4+ or CD8+ T cells sorted from blood, obtained in a trial of the OX40 agonist ivuxolimab. V is TRBV27 and J is TRBJ2-4, with TRBD2 matching over 13 bases. The source of this sequence is an adult with an advanced solid tumor such as melanoma, head and neck, liver or kidney cancer. The CDR3, as DNA: TGTGCCAGCAGTCCTAGACTAGCGGGGGGCACGCTCATTCAGTACTTC. This sequence encodes CASSPRLAGGTLIQYF.